This TCR beta chain was retrieved from a study of blood T cell repertoires in COVID-19. Study-level background: The United States, Italy and Spain were the sources of the acute and convalescent COVID-19 samples. Sources were T cells, B-cell-depleted T cells, or PBMCs; the material itself was cDNA or gDNA.

Original processing notes: By means of reference gene primer amplification, nucleated cell counts were estimated. TCRdb's table, derived via immunoSEQ multiplex PCR, lists solely in-frame clones and lacks some. Clone size and the V and J calls come from that table; the DNA yielded D and trimming. The sample lists tens of thousands of clones, around 83% seen once, with under 2% in the top ten. V was pared by 3 bases and J by 6 bases, with 11 bases of the junction left unmatched. This CDR3 is 15 amino acids long. CDR1 and CDR2 from the germline V gene are SGHRS and YFSETQ. The TCR comes from a woman aged 55-75 years with acute or convalescent COVID-19. The sample comprised peripheral blood. The rearrangement joins TRBV5-1 to TRBJ1-2; 7 bases agree with TRBD1. CDR3 in amino acids: CASSSFDREPHGYTF. The CDR3 DNA is TGCGCCAGCAGCTCATTCGACAGGGAACCTCATGGCTACACCTTC. The variable domain in full, completed from reference TRBV5-1 and TRBJ1-2, reads KAGVTQTPRYLIKTRGQQVTLSCSPISGHRSVSWYQQTPGQGLQFLFEYFSETQRNKGNFPGRFSGRQFSNSRSEMNVSTLELGDSALYLCASSSFDREPHGYTFGSGTRLTVV.